This T cell receptor (beta chain) is from a study of OX40 agonist ivuxolimab in advanced cancers. Between the trimmed V and J ends, which lost 3 bases and 6 bases, there was a span of 12 bases. This CDR3 has 14 residues. Germline CDR1 reads LNHDA; CDR2 reads SQIVND (reference sequence). Produced via immunoSEQ multiplex PCR; TCRdb's table is partial and in-frame only. This sample has 40,000 to 60,000 clones; about 90% occur once, and the top ten carry over 6.5%. Drawing of blood for sampling happened at baseline, at cycle 4 day 1, and at cycle 7 day 1. Sequences were derived from CD4+ or CD8+ T cells sorted from blood, sampled in a trial of the OX40 agonist ivuxolimab. This clonotype was sampled from an adult with an advanced solid tumor such as melanoma, head and neck, liver or kidney cancer. This rearrangement joins TRBV19 to TRBJ1-5, with TRBD1 as a possible D gene (5 bases). The CDR3 DNA is TGTGCCAGTAGTATTGTCGTCCAGGGTCAGCCCCAGCATTTT. This codes for CASSIVVQGQPQHF.